This TCR beta chain was identified in a study of T cells in Graves' hyperthyroidism and ophthalmopathy. The wider study: Prior to any treatment, at the point of initial diagnosis, peripheral blood was collected.

Study results and caveats: Among clonotypes expanded in thyroid above 0.001, most were also found in blood.

This clonotype was recorded at least ten times. Antigen specificity is unknown. What was amplified from RNA transcripts were TCR beta CDR3 regions. HTBI primers drove first-round RT-PCR of the TCR CDR3. TCRdb re-called the multiplex PCR reads with MiXCR, one entry per CDR3 protein. The data hold 350,000 to 400,000 distinct CDR3 sequences, with approximately 14% observed a single time. V lost 5 bases to trimming and J lost 8 bases; unmatched junction nucleotides: 11. The CDR3 contains 15 residues. The J gene is TRBJ1-4, the V gene TRBV12-3 or TRBV12-4; 7 bases are a match to TRBD1. This clonotype was obtained from a woman aged 55-70 years with Graves' hyperthyroidism. Sequenced sample: blood. In DNA, the CDR3 is TGTGCCAGCAGTGGCGCTGAGGGGGCGGGGGAAAAACTGTTTTTT. It is translated as CASSGAEGAGEKLFF.